The 14 T cell receptor beta chains listed next were all sequenced from one sample in a study of blood T cell repertoires in COVID-19. Only in-frame clones appear in the TCRdb table, and some are missing; sequencing was by immunoSEQ multiplex PCR. The data contain some 80,000 clones, almost 85% of them seen just once; the ten biggest clones take up 9.6%. Material for sequencing was peripheral blood. The receptor source for this set is a man in his fifties or sixties with COVID-19, enrolled during active disease.

Remarks on this clone: One junction end disagrees with the germline gene, perhaps due to a read error. This sample also contains other DNA sequences that code for the same CDR3. The rearrangement links TRBV9 to TRBJ1-3; 11 nucleotides align to TRBD1. Per germline, CDR1 SGDLS and CDR2 YYNGEE. CDR3 length equals 15 residues. CDR3 coding DNA: TGTGCCCGCAGCGGGGGACAGGGGGGCGGAAACACCATATATTTT. This codes for CARSGGQGGGNTIYF.

The genes are TRBV27 and TRBJ2-7; weak D call: TRBD2 (5 bases). The CDR3 covers 13 residues. Per the germline V gene, CDR1 is MNHEY and CDR2 is SMNVEV (reference sequence). The V end lost 6 bases, the J end lost 5 bases, and 14 bases lay between the germline ends. The CDR3 protein is CASSRTLGDEQYF. CDR3 bases: TGTGCCAGCAGCAGGACGCTCGGGGACGAGCAGTACTTC.

In this sample, this clone turned up a few times. The chain combines TRBV12-3 or TRBV12-4 with TRBJ2-7; unclear D gene. V lost 5 bases and J 0 bases, leaving 8 bases between the germline ends. The CDR3 extends over 13 amino acids. Here the CDR3 reads CASSEPISYEQYF. As DNA, the CDR3 is TGTGCCAGCAGTGAGCCCATCTCCTACGAGCAGTACTTC.

The chain joins TRBV4-1 to TRBJ1-2, with D tentatively TRBD1 (6 bases). From germline, CDR1 is MGHRA and CDR2 YSYEKL. The CDR3 has 14 amino acids. The V end lost 1 base, the J end lost 8 bases, and 14 bases lay between the germline ends. The CDR3 DNA reads as TGCGCCAGCAGCCAAGGAGGGGGACATTCAGGCTACACCTTC. Its protein is CASSQGGGHSGYTF.

The chain is built from TRBV28 and TRBJ1-2; 11 bases map to TRBD1. This CDR3 region has 16 residues. V lost 4 bases to trimming and J lost 3 bases; unmatched junction nucleotides: 7. Germline V lookup: CDR1 MDHEN, CDR2 SYDVKM. The CDR3 region has the DNA TGTGCCAGCAGTTACCCCGGGACAGGGGGGGACTATGGCTACACCTTC. Its translation is CASSYPGTGGDYGYTF.

This CDR3 reads CASSFSGRANEQYF. The CDR3 bases are TGTGCCAGCAGTTTTAGCGGGAGGGCAAATGAGCAGTACTTC. V and J are TRBV28 and TRBJ2-7, with 11 bases matching TRBD2. J was trimmed by 7 bases and V by 3 bases; bases with no gene match: 5. CDR1 is MDHEN, CDR2 SYDVKM, per germline. The CDR3 loop spans 14 amino acids.

There are a few counts of this clone. The chain uses TRBV6-4 and TRBJ2-1; maybe TRBD1 (5 bases). Trimming left V 3 bases short and J 4 bases short, with 13 bases between. From germline, CDR1 is MRHNA and CDR2 SNTAGT. CDR3 length: 15 residues. CDR3 DNA: TGTGCCAGCAGTGAGTCGGCAGGGCTTTACAATGAGCAGTTCTTC. It specifies CASSESAGLYNEQFF.

This clone occurred a few times. The chain employs TRBV4-1 and TRBJ2-2, with D maybe TRBD2 (6 bases). The CDR3 is 15 residues long. Per the germline V gene, CDR1 is MGHRA and CDR2 is YSYEKL. Between the trimmed V and J ends, which lost 6 bases and 5 bases, there was a span of 16 bases. The CDR3 protein is CASSLMGGATGELFF. The CDR3 region has the DNA TGCGCCAGCAGTCTGATGGGGGGAGCAACCGGGGAGCTGTTTTTT.

The gene calls are TRBV7-8 and TRBJ1-1; 8 bases are shared with TRBD1. The V gene end was trimmed by 5 bases and the J gene end by 9 bases; junction bases not matched to a gene: 14. The CDR3 spans 15 residues. Germline lookup yields CDR1 SGHVS and CDR2 FQNEAQ. The CDR3 sequence is CASSRLGTGGIKAFF. The CDR3 nucleotides read TGTGCCAGCAGCCGACTCGGGACAGGAGGCATCAAAGCTTTCTTT.

The chain couples TRBV30 to TRBJ1-6, with 9 bases fitting TRBD1. Germline V gene lookup returns CDR1 GTSNPN and CDR2 SVGIG (reference sequence). This CDR3 has 14 residues. Trimming cost V 4 bases and J 8 bases; bases outside gene matches: 6. The CDR3 bases are TGTGCCTGGACCCGGGGACAGGGTGATTCACCCCTCCACTTT. The encoded protein is CAWTRGQGDSPLHF.

The V call is TRBV3-1 (or the pseudogene TRBV3-2), the J call TRBJ1-5; D is unclear. This CDR3 comprises 14 residues. V was cut by 1 base and J by 6 bases, with 10 bases left in between. Germline V CDR1 and CDR2: LGHDT, YNNKEL (reference sequence). CDR3 bases: TGTGCCAGCAGCCAAGGGAGGGTGGGTCAGCCCCAGCATTTT. This sequence encodes CASSQGRVGQPQHF.

This sequence joins TRBV6-2 or TRBV6-3 and TRBJ2-1; D is unclear. The CDR3 has 13 residues. The V end was cut by 2 bases, the J end by 6 bases, with 8 bases between. Germline values: CDR1 MNHEY, CDR2 SVGEGT. CDR3 region: CASSYKSLNEQFF. In nucleotides, the CDR3 is TGTGCCAGCAGTTACAAAAGCCTCAATGAGCAGTTCTTC.

The gene calls are TRBV28 and TRBJ2-7; 9 bases fit TRBD2. The CDR3 is made up of 14 amino acids. Germline values: CDR1 MDHEN, CDR2 SYDVKM. After removal of 3 bases from V and 3 bases from J, the junction contained 3 bases not matched to a gene. The CDR3 DNA sequence: TGTGCCAGCAGTTTGCTAGCGGGGCTCTACGAGCAGTACTTC. Translated: CASSLLAGLYEQYF.

The V and J genes are TRBV25-1 and TRBJ1-5, with D tentatively TRBD1 (6 bases). This CDR3 has 14 amino acids. V dropped 6 bases and J dropped 3 bases, with 12 bases sitting between them. The germline gives CDR1 MGHDK, CDR2 SYGVNS. Here the CDR3 reads CASSKGGHNQPQHF. CDR3 nucleotides: TGTGCCAGCAGCAAAGGGGGACACAATCAGCCCCAGCATTTT.